This paragraph reports one T cell receptor (beta chain). Method: immunoSEQ multiplex PCR; TCRdb's copy keeps in-frame clones and lacks some. The top ten clones hold less than 2.5% of a sample with about 150,000 clones, about 86% of them seen once. The source of the sample is a study of cytomegalovirus exposure and HLA in healthy donors. The sample taken for sequencing was PBMCs. The receptor comes from a human donor in good health.

The CDR3 bases are TGTGCCAGCAGAGACAGGTTCACCTACGAGCAGTACTTC. This codes for CASRDRFTYEQYF. V gene TRBV7-8 combines with J gene TRBJ2-7; a weak D match, TRBD1 (6 bases). Germline V CDR1 and CDR2: SGHVS, FQNEAQ. The V gene lost 6 bases and the J gene lost 2 bases, with 11 bases spanning the gap. This CDR3 has 13 residues.